This T cell receptor beta chain originates from a study of shared clonotypes between healthy human individuals. About the study: Per-donor plates numbered three CD4 naive, three CD4 memory, two CD8 naive and one CD8 memory.

The CDR3 length is 15 residues. Trimming cost V 2 bases and J 0 bases; bases outside gene matches: 4. Germline V lookup: CDR1 MGHRA, CDR2 YSYEKL. Source study methods: ImmunoSEQ junction-only sequences lacked quality scores, so their filtering differed. Profiling relied on immunoSEQ multiplex PCR, and the TCRdb table lists in-frame clones only, not all of them. V and J calls and clone size are copied from that table; D and trimming were computed from the DNA. The sample records some 2,500,000 clones, 85% to 95% being singletons. About this clone: In the same sample, other DNA sequences code for this CDR3.

The specimen was naive CD4+ T cells from PBMCs. As to subset: CD45RA+ positively selected. V is TRBV4-1 and J is TRBJ2-7, with 7 bases aligning to TRBD1. This TCR derives from a man younger than 35 in good health. Some clones in this sample may be carry-over from other donors' samples. The CDR3 region is CASSQSGTASYEQYF. The CDR3 coding sequence is TGCGCCAGCAGCCAATCCGGGACAGCCTCCTACGAGCAGTACTTC.